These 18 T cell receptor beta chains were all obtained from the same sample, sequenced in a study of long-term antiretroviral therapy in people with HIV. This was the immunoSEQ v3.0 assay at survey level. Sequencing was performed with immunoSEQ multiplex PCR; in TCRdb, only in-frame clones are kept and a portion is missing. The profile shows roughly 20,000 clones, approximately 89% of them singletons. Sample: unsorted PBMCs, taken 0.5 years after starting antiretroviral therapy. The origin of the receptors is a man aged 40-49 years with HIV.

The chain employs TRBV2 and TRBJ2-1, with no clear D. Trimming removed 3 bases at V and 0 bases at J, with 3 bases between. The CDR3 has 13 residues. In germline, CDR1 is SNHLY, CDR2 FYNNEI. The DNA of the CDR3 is TGTGCCAGCAGTGATGGCTCCTACAATGAGCAGTTCTTC. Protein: CASSDGSYNEQFF.

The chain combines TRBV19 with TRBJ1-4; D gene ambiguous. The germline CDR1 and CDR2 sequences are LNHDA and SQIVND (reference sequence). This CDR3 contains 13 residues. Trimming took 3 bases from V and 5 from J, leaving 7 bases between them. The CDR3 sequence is CASSISLNEKLFF. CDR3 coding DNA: TGTGCCAGTAGTATTAGTTTAAATGAAAAACTGTTTTTT. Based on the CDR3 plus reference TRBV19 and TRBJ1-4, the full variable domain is DGGITQSPKYLFRKEGQNVTLSCEQNLNHDAMYWYRQDPGQGLRLIYYSQIVNDFQKGDIAEGYSVSREKKESFPLTVTSAQKNPTAFYLCASSISLNEKLFFGSGTQLSVL.

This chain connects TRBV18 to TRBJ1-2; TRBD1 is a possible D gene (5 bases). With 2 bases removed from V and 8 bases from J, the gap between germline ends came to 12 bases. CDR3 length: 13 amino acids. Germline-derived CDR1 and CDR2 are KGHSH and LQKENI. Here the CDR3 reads CASSPEGPWGYTF. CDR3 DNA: TGTGCCAGCTCACCAGAGGGACCATGGGGCTACACCTTC.

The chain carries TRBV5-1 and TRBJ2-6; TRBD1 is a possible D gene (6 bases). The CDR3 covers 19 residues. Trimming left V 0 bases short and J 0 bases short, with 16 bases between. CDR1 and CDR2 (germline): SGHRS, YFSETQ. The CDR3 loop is CASSLDLTGTLSGANVLTF. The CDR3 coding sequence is TGCGCCAGCAGCTTGGATTTGACAGGTACCCTCTCTGGGGCCAACGTCCTGACTTTC.

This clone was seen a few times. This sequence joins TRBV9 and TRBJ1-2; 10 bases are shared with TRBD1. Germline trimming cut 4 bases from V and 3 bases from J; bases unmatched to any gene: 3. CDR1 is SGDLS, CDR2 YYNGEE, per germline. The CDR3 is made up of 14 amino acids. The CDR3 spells CASSLDRGDYGYTF. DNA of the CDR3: TGTGCCAGCAGCTTGGACAGGGGGGACTATGGCTACACCTTC.

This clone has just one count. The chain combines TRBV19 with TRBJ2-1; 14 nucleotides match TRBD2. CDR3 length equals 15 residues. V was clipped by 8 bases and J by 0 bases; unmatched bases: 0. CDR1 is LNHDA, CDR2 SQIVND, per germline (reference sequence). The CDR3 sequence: CASGLAGGSYNEQFF. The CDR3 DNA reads TGTGCCAGTGGACTAGCGGGGGGCTCCTACAATGAGCAGTTCTTC.

CDR3 nucleotides: TGTGCCAGCAGCCTCAGCGGGGGGGTCAATGAGCAGTTCTTC. Translation: CASSLSGGVNEQFF. The chain has TRBV11-1 and TRBJ2-1, with 10 bases fitting TRBD2. Germline V lookup: CDR1 SGHAT, CDR2 FQDESV (reference sequence). The CDR3 has 14 residues. After removal of 5 bases from V and 6 bases from J, the junction contained 4 bases not matched to a gene.

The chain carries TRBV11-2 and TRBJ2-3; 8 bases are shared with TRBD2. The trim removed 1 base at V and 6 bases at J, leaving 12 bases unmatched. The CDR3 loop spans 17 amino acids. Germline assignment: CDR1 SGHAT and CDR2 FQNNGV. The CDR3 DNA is TGTGCCAGCAGCTTAGGACGGAGTAGTGCGGGGGGTGATACGCAGTATTTT. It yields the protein CASSLGRSSAGGDTQYF.

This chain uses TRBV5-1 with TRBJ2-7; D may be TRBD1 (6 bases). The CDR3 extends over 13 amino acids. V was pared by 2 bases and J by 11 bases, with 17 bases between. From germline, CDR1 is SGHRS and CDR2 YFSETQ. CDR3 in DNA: TGCGCCAGCAGCTTAAATCTCGAGGGGGAGAAGTACTTC. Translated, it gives CASSLNLEGEKYF.

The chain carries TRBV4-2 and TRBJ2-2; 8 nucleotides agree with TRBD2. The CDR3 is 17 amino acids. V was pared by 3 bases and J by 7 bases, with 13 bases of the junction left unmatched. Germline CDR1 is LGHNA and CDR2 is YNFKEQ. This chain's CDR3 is CASSHPLGAGESGELFF. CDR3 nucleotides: TGTGCCAGCAGCCACCCCTTGGGAGCGGGAGAGAGCGGGGAGCTGTTTTTT.

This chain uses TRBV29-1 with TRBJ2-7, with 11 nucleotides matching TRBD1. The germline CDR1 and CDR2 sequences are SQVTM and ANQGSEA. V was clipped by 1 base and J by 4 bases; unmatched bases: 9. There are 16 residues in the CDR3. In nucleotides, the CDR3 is TGCAGCGTTGAAGGGCGCCGGGACAGGGGGTTGTACGAGCAGTACTTC. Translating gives CSVEGRRDRGLYEQYF.

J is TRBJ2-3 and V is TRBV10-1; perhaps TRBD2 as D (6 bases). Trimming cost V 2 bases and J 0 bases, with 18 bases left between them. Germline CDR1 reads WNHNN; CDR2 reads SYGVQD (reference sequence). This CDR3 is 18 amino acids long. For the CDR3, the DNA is TGCGCCAGCAGTGAGCCACGCGGGGACCACTTGAGCACAGATACGCAGTATTTT. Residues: CASSEPRGDHLSTDTQYF.

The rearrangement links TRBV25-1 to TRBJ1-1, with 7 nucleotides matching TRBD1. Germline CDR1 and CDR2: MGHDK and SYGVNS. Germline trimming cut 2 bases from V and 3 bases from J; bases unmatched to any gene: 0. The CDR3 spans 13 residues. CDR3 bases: TGTGCCAGCAGTGAACAGGGGGACACTGAAGCTTTCTTT. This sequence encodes CASSEQGDTEAFF.

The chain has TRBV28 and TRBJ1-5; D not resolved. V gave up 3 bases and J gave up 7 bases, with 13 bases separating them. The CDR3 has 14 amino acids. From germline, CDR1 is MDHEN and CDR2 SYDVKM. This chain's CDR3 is CASSLQLGKQPQHF. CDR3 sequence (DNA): TGTGCCAGCAGTTTGCAGCTAGGGAAACAGCCCCAGCATTTT.

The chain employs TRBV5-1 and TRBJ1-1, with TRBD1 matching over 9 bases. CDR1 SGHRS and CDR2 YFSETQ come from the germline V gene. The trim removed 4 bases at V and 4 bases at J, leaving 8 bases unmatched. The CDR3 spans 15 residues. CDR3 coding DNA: TGCGCCAGCAGCGATGGGACAGGGAGGAGCACTGAAGCTTTCTTT. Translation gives CASSDGTGRSTEAFF.

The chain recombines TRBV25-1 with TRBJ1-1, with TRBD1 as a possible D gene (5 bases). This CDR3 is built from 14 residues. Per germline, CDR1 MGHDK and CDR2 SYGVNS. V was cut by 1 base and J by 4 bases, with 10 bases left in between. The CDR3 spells CASSEWGGSTEAFF. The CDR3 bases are TGTGCCAGCAGTGAATGGGGCGGAAGCACTGAAGCTTTCTTT.

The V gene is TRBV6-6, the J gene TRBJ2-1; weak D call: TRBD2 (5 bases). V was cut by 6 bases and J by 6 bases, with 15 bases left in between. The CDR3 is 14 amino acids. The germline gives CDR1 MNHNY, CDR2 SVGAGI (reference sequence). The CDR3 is CASRSGIVLNEQFF. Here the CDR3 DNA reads TGTGCCAGCAGGTCGGGGATCGTCCTCAATGAGCAGTTCTTC.

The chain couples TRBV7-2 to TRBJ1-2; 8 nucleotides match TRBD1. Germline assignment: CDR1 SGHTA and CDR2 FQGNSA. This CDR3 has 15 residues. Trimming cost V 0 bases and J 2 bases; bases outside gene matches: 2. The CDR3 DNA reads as TGTGCCAGCAGCTTAGCCCCAGGGGGCAACTATGGCTACACCTTC. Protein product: CASSLAPGGNYGYTF.